These T cell receptor beta chains were read from a single sample in a study of T-cell memory formation after mild COVID-19. From the 5' RACE reads, TCRdb called clonotypes with MiXCR, one entry per CDR3 protein. The data contain 300,000 to 350,000 distinct CDR3 sequences, about 13% of them singletons. Sequences were obtained from PBMCs or a T cell subset sorted from them (not recorded which). These receptor sequences come from a man younger than 30 who had mild COVID-19 (a few samples of this study predate the infection). Cell type and time point are not known. Both conserved end residues are part of each CDR3. D genes are given only for firm matches. Clone sizes are given selectively: once, few, many, or a class where the clone is expanded.

D: TRBD2
size: few
J: TRBJ2-3
V: TRBV19
length: 15
CDR3: CASSIRSSGADTQYF
DNA: TGTGCCAGTAGTATTAGGTCTAGCGGGGCAGATACGCAGTATTTT

D: -
size: few
J: TRBJ1-1
V: TRBV11-2
length: 12
CDR3: CASSTPGAEAFF
DNA: TGTGCCAGCAGTACACCGGGGGCGGAAGCTTTCTTT

D: -
size: few
J: TRBJ2-1
V: TRBV7-2
length: 13
CDR3: CASSWTAYNEQFF
DNA: TGTGCCAGCAGCTGGACAGCCTACAATGAGCAGTTCTTC

D: TRBD1
size: -
J: TRBJ2-5
V: TRBV7-2
length: 13
CDR3: CASSPGQGSTQYF
DNA: TGTGCCAGCAGCCCGGGACAGGGGAGTACCCAGTACTTC

D: -
size: few
J: TRBJ2-2
V: TRBV6-6
length: 15
CDR3: CASSRQVLNTGELFF
DNA: TGTGCCAGCAGTCGACAGGTGCTAAACACCGGGGAGCTGTTTTTT

D: -
size: -
J: TRBJ2-4
V: TRBV24-1
length: 15
CDR3: CATSDSITSGNIQYF
DNA: TGTGCCACCAGTGATTCCATCACCTCGGGAAACATTCAGTACTTC

D: -
size: -
J: TRBJ2-3
V: TRBV11-3
length: 14
CDR3: CASSRGRGLDTQYF
DNA: TGTGCCAGCAGCAGAGGGCGGGGTCTGGATACGCAGTATTTT

D: -
size: many
J: TRBJ1-5
V: TRBV18
length: 15
CDR3: CASSQRGAVRQPQHF
DNA: TGTGCCAGCTCACAACGGGGGGCAGTTCGTCAGCCCCAGCATTTT

D: -
size: -
J: TRBJ1-1
V: TRBV29-1
length: 12
CDR3: CSVEAGGTEAFF
DNA: TGCAGCGTTGAAGCAGGTGGAACTGAAGCTTTCTTT

D: TRBD1
size: -
J: TRBJ1-6
V: TRBV16
length: 15
CDR3: CASSQLQGIGSPLHF
DNA: TGTGCCAGCAGCCAATTACAGGGGATTGGATCACCCCTCCACTTT

D: -
size: -
J: TRBJ1-2
V: TRBV6-1
length: 12
CDR3: CASSIRHYGYTF
DNA: TGTGCCAGCAGTATCCGTCACTATGGCTACACCTTC

D: -
size: many
J: TRBJ2-1
V: TRBV4-1
length: 15
CDR3: CASSQEPRTYNEQFF
DNA: TGCGCCAGCAGCCAAGAGCCTAGAACGTACAATGAGCAGTTCTTC

D: -
size: -
J: TRBJ2-3
V: TRBV7-2
length: 16
CDR3: CASGEFTGPPTDTQYF
DNA: TGTGCCAGCGGGGAATTTACGGGGCCCCCCACAGATACGCAGTATTTT

D: -
size: few
J: TRBJ1-5
V: TRBV4-3
length: 18
CDR3: CASSQDSWSGATGQPQHF
DNA: TGCGCCAGCAGCCAAGATTCGTGGTCAGGGGCGACGGGCCAGCCCCAGCATTTT

D: TRBD1
size: few
J: TRBJ2-7
V: TRBV7-6
length: 14
CDR3: CASSSQQGTGEQYF
DNA: TGTGCCAGCAGCTCCCAACAGGGGACGGGCGAGCAGTACTTC

D: TRBD1
size: -
J: TRBJ1-3
V: TRBV18
length: 13
CDR3: CASSRDRENTIYF
DNA: TGTGCCAGCTCACGGGACAGGGAAAACACCATATATTTT

D: TRBD1
size: -
J: TRBJ2-7
V: TRBV7-9
length: 15
CDR3: CASSLGPQGANEQYF
DNA: TGTGCCAGCAGCTTAGGCCCACAGGGGGCTAACGAGCAGTACTTC

D: TRBD2
size: many
J: TRBJ2-1
V: TRBV5-1
length: 16
CDR3: CASSLIGAGGHNEQFF
DNA: TGCGCCAGCAGCTTGATTGGAGCGGGGGGACACAATGAGCAGTTCTTC

D: TRBD2
size: -
J: TRBJ2-1
V: TRBV4-2
length: 16
CDR3: CASSQGGARGANEQFF
DNA: TGTGCCAGCAGCCAAGGGGGAGCGCGGGGGGCCAATGAGCAGTTCTTC

D: -
size: -
J: TRBJ2-5
V: TRBV5-1
length: 12
CDR3: CASSTGEETQYF
DNA: TGCGCCAGCAGCACGGGTGAAGAGACCCAGTACTTC

D: -
size: -
J: TRBJ2-6
V: TRBV4-3
length: 16
CDR3: CASSQIADSGANVLTF
DNA: TGCGCCAGCAGCCAAATTGCTGATTCTGGGGCCAACGTCCTGACTTTC

D: -
size: -
J: TRBJ2-4
V: TRBV7-2
length: 14
CDR3: CASSVPGAKNIQYF
DNA: TGTGCCAGCAGCGTCCCGGGGGCCAAAAACATTCAGTACTTC

D: TRBD1
size: few
J: TRBJ2-5
V: TRBV15
length: 14
CDR3: CATSRNRGEETQYF
DNA: TGTGCCACCAGCAGGAACAGGGGCGAGGAGACCCAGTACTTC

D: -
size: once
J: TRBJ1-1
V: TRBV9
length: 12
CDR3: CASSVLRGTAFF
DNA: TGTGCCAGCAGCGTACTTAGAGGGACGGCTTTCTTT

D: -
size: many
J: TRBJ1-3
V: TRBV14
length: 17
CDR3: CASSQEGAAVSGNTIYF
DNA: TGTGCCAGCAGCCAAGAAGGTGCAGCCGTCTCTGGAAACACCATATATTTT